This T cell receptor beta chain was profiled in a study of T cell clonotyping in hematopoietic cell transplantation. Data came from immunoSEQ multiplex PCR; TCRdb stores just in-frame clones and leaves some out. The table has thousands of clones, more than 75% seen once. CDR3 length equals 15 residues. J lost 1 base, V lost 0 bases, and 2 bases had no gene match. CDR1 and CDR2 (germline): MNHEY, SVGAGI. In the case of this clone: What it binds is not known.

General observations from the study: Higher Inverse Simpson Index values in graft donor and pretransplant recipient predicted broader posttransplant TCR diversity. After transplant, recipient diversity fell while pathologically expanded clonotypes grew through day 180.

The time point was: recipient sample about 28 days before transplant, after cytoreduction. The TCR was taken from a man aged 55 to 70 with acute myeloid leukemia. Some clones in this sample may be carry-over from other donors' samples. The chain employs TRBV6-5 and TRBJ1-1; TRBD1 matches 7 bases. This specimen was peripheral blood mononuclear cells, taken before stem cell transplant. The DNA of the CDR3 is TGTGCCAGCAGTTACTCGAGGACAGGGAACACTGAAGCTTTCTTT. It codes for CASSYSRTGNTEAFF.